Each of the 23 T cell receptor beta chains below was sequenced from the same sample in a study of blood T cell repertoires in COVID-19. Profiled with immunoSEQ multiplex PCR; TCRdb holds only in-frame clones, not every one. The sample yields some 460,000 clones, about nine tenths seen once. Sequencing input: PBMCs or T cells enriched from blood (not recorded which). The receptor source for this set is a woman between 18 and 29 years old who had recovered from COVID-19.

DNA for the CDR3: TGTGCCAGCAGCTTAGTGGGGGGAATGAATGAAAAACTGTTTTTT. This sequence encodes CASSLVGGMNEKLFF. The gene calls are TRBV7-2 and TRBJ1-4; a weak D match, TRBD1 (5 bases). The CDR3 spans 15 residues. From germline, CDR1 is SGHTA and CDR2 FQGNSA. Trimming stripped 1 base from V and 5 bases from J, with 11 bases between.

The chain employs TRBV13 and TRBJ2-5, with TRBD2 matching over 12 bases. V trimming: 3 bases; J trimming: 5 bases; junction bases outside the gene matches: 7. The CDR3 consists of 16 residues. The germline gives CDR1 PRHDT, CDR2 FYEKMQ (reference sequence). This chain's CDR3 is CASSLDLAGGRETQYF. The CDR3, as DNA: TGTGCCAGCAGCTTGGATCTAGCGGGGGGGCGGGAGACCCAGTACTTC.

V and J are TRBV12-3 or TRBV12-4 and TRBJ1-1; maybe TRBD1 (6 bases). The V end lost 8 bases, the J end lost 6 bases, and 16 bases lay between the germline ends. This CDR3 has 13 residues. CDR3 nucleotide sequence: TGTGCCAGCTCTTACAGGGAGAGGCCTGAAGCTTTCTTT. Translated: CASSYRERPEAFF.

This rearrangement joins TRBV12-3 or TRBV12-4 to TRBJ1-1, with D possibly TRBD1 on 6 matching bases. The length of the CDR3 is 13 residues. V lost 6 bases to trimming and J lost 4 bases, with 12 bases between them. This CDR3 reads CASSLRRGTEAFF. The CDR3 region has the DNA TGTGCCAGCAGCCTCCGCAGGGGCACTGAAGCTTTCTTT.

The CDR3 sequence is CTSIRGGLNGYTF. The CDR3 nucleotides read TGCACCAGCATAAGGGGGGGCCTCAATGGCTACACCTTC. The chain carries TRBV1 and TRBJ1-2. TRBV1 is assigned pseudogene status. The CDR3 has 13 residues.

The chain couples TRBV4-2 to TRBJ1-3; D unresolved. CDR3 length: 13 residues. Germline CDR1 and CDR2: LGHNA and YNFKEQ. Deletions cut 0 bases from V and 3 bases from J, with 3 bases between. This CDR3 is CASSQDRGNTIYF. DNA for the CDR3: TGTGCCAGCAGCCAAGATCGTGGAAACACCATATATTTT.

The chain is built from TRBV9 and TRBJ1-2, with D perhaps TRBD1 (5 bases). Trimming removed 3 bases at V and 8 bases at J, with 14 bases between. CDR1 and CDR2 (germline): SGDLS, YYNGEE. The CDR3 is 13 amino acids. The CDR3 loop is CASSGKVTDGYTF. The CDR3 DNA is TGTGCCAGCAGCGGGAAGGTGACAGACGGCTACACCTTC.

The chain has TRBV19 and TRBJ1-2; 8 bases match TRBD1. V lost 6 bases, J lost 3 bases, and 3 bases stayed unmatched. The CDR3 has 13 amino acids. Germline CDR1 reads LNHDA; CDR2 reads SQIVND (reference sequence). CDR3 sequence reads: CASRETGDYGYTF. CDR3 bases: TGTGCCAGTAGAGAGACAGGGGACTATGGCTACACCTTC.

The chain recombines TRBV25-1 with TRBJ1-1; tentatively, D is TRBD1 (5 bases). There are 15 residues in the CDR3. Germline CDR1 and CDR2: MGHDK and SYGVNS. V lost 1 base to trimming and J lost 4 bases, with 13 bases between them. This CDR3 is CASSELYGGSTEAFF. CDR3 DNA: TGTGCCAGCAGTGAATTGTACGGGGGGAGCACTGAAGCTTTCTTT.

The chain uses TRBV7-9 and TRBJ1-2; TRBD1 matches at 8 bases. The germline V gene has CDR1 SEHNR and CDR2 FQNEAQ (reference sequence). There are 14 residues in the CDR3. The V gene end was trimmed by 5 bases and the J gene end by 7 bases; junction bases not matched to a gene: 9. CDR3 coding DNA: TGTGCCAGCAGCCACTGGACAGGGACGGGTGGCTACACCTTC. Its translation: CASSHWTGTGGYTF.

This chain joins TRBV28 and TRBJ1-5, with 7 bases lining up with TRBD1. V shed 6 bases, J shed 5 bases, and the junction held 7 bases outside the gene matches. The CDR3 has 14 amino acids. The germline V gene encodes CDR1 MDHEN and CDR2 SYDVKM. In DNA, the CDR3 is TGTGCCAGCAGAGAGCAGGGGGAATATCAGCCCCAGCATTTT. Encoded protein: CASREQGEYQPQHF. The full variable domain, its missing parts supplied by reference TRBV28 and TRBJ1-5, is DVKVTQSSRYLVKRTGEKVFLECVQDMDHENMFWYRQDPGLGLRLIYFSYDVKMKEKGDIPEGYSVSREKKERFSLILESASTNQTSMYLCASREQGEYQPQHFGDGTRLSIL.

Concerning this clone itself: At the DNA level, this CDR3 is encoded by other sequences in the same sample as well. The chain has TRBV12-3 or TRBV12-4 and TRBJ2-7, with 7 positions matching TRBD2. The CDR3 has 13 residues. With 6 bases clipped from V and 4 bases from J, the junction kept 6 bases outside the gene matches. The CDR3 region is CASSLRGGYEQYF. The CDR3 DNA reads TGTGCCAGCAGCCTTCGCGGGGGATACGAGCAGTACTTC.

V gene TRBV5-6 combines with J gene TRBJ2-1, with 7 nucleotides matching TRBD1. V shed 4 bases and J 8 bases; nucleotides not matched to a gene: 3. This CDR3 has 12 amino acids. Germline V gene lookup returns CDR1 SGHDT and CDR2 YYEEEE. The CDR3 bases are TGTGCCAGCAGCCAGACAGGGTATGAGCAGTTCTTC. Translation: CASSQTGYEQFF.

This clone was recorded a few times. The rearrangement joins TRBV5-1 to TRBJ1-2; no firm D call. Germline V gene sequence: CDR1 SGHRS, CDR2 YFSETQ. The CDR3 spans 14 residues. V gave up 0 bases and J gave up 7 bases, with 13 bases separating them. The CDR3 coding sequence is TGCGCCAGCAGCTTGGGACTGCCCGGAGGTGGCTACACCTTC. Amino acids: CASSLGLPGGGYTF.

This clone was observed a handful of times. The chain has TRBV7-2 and TRBJ1-2, with 11 nucleotides matching TRBD1. The CDR3 is 16 amino acids. Germline V gene sequence: CDR1 SGHTA, CDR2 FQGNSA. Trimming took 1 base from V and 7 from J; bases not matched to a gene: 8. The DNA of the CDR3 is TGTGCCAGCAGCTTAGGGGTTGGACAGGGGGCGTCTGGCTACACCTTC. Protein product: CASSLGVGQGASGYTF.

This clone came up once. In nucleotides, the CDR3 is TGTGCCAGCAGTTTCGGGAGGGGCACCCTCACCGGGGAGCTGTTTTTT. Encoded protein: CASSFGRGTLTGELFF. The rearrangement links TRBV27 to TRBJ2-2; 8 bases fit TRBD2. Germline CDR1 is MNHEY and CDR2 is SMNVEV (reference sequence). V lost 3 bases, J lost 4 bases, and 7 bases stayed unmatched. There are 16 residues in the CDR3.

The rearrangement links TRBV28 to TRBJ2-3; 9 bases agree with TRBD1. The CDR3 totals 15 residues. The ends lost 6 bases at V and 1 base at J; junction bases unmatched: 5. Germline-derived CDR1 and CDR2 are MDHEN and SYDVKM. The CDR3 DNA is TGTGCCAGCAGACAGGGGGCGCCCGGCACAGATACGCAGTATTTT. This codes for CASRQGAPGTDTQYF.

The rearrangement links TRBV18 to TRBJ2-7, with D tentatively TRBD1 (6 bases). CDR1 is KGHSH and CDR2 is LQKENI in the germline V gene. V was cut by 6 bases and J by 4 bases, with 10 bases left in between. This CDR3 spans 12 amino acids. CDR3 region: CASSPGQYEQYF. CDR3 nucleotide sequence: TGTGCCAGCTCGCCTGGACAGTACGAGCAGTACTTC.

V usage is TRBV12-5 and J usage is TRBJ2-5; TRBD2 matches at 8 bases. Trimming removed 8 bases from V and 5 bases from J; junction bases left unmatched: 10. The CDR3 runs 14 residues. Per germline, CDR1 LGHNT and CDR2 FRNRAP. The CDR3 coding sequence is TGTGCTAGTCAGGCCCCGGGACTAGTCGAGACCCAGTACTTC. It yields the protein CASQAPGLVETQYF.

The rearrangement links TRBV28 to TRBJ2-1, with 8 bases matching TRBD2. The CDR3 is 13 residues long. V was clipped by 7 bases and J by 9 bases; unmatched bases: 8. Germline V gene data show CDR1 as MDHEN and CDR2 as SYDVKM. CDR3: CASTTSGGGEQFF. In nucleotides, the CDR3 is TGTGCCAGCACCACCTCCGGGGGGGGTGAGCAGTTCTTC.

The chain has TRBV7-8 and TRBJ1-1; D remains ambiguous. CDR1 is SGHVS, CDR2 FQNEAQ, per germline. With 4 bases removed from V and 3 bases from J, the gap between germline ends came to 9 bases. The CDR3 runs 13 residues. The CDR3 region is CASSSQVDTEAFF. CDR3 bases: TGTGCCAGCAGCTCCCAGGTGGACACTGAAGCTTTCTTT.

The J gene is TRBJ2-7, the V gene TRBV9, with D possibly being TRBD1 (6 bases). V was trimmed by 2 bases and J by 5 bases, leaving 14 bases between them. CDR1 and CDR2 (germline): SGDLS, YYNGEE. The CDR3 spans 14 residues. The CDR3 loop is CASSVGAGFNEQYF. CDR3 coding DNA: TGTGCCAGCAGCGTGGGGGCAGGGTTTAACGAGCAGTACTTC.

CDR3 DNA sequence: TGTGCCAGCAGCTTGGGGGCAGGGCGTGGAAACACCATATATTTT. Translating it yields CASSLGAGRGNTIYF. The chain couples TRBV5-5 to TRBJ1-3; D might be TRBD1 (5 bases). The CDR3 extends over 15 amino acids. V gave up 0 bases and J gave up 3 bases, with 10 bases separating them. Germline values: CDR1 SGHKS, CDR2 YYEKEE (reference sequence).